This record covers a single TCR beta chain. Its antigen is unknown. TCRdb processed the 5' RACE reads anew with MiXCR; each CDR3 protein has one entry. The sample holds about 290,000 distinct CDR3 sequences; over 8.5% are singletons and the top ten take around 7.1%. This sample is part of a study of identical twins. Points from the study as a whole: Abundant beta clonotypes from cord blood had fewer insertions, unlike memory repertoires, which showed none. Model-predicted out-of-frame TCR alpha sharing fell below observed values in monozygotic twins.

The CDR3 has 16 residues. Germline CDR1 and CDR2: MNHEY and SMNVEV (reference sequence). V shed 0 bases and J shed 5 bases, with 17 bases lying between them. These data were likewise used in another study, on yellow fever vaccine responses in identical twins.

The receptor was isolated from a woman younger than 30 in good health. The chain combines TRBV27 with TRBJ2-7; D unclear. The sequenced material came from CD8+ T cells sorted from blood. The CDR3 DNA is TGTGCCAGCAGTTTATCTCTGGGTAGCTTCAACCACGAGCAGTACTTC. Its protein product is CASSLSLGSFNHEQYF.